There are many counts of the clone carrying this TCR beta chain. The record originates from a study of early T cells in non-severe SARS-CoV-2 infection. Study as a whole: The input, bulk RNA from unsorted whole blood, was sequenced, and chains were unpaired.

This CDR3 spans 16 amino acids. CDR1 and CDR2 from the germline V gene are LNHNV and YYDKDF (reference sequence). V was shortened by 6 bases and J by 1 base, with 16 bases between the two germline ends. Unique molecular identifiers tagged individual cDNA molecules. TCRdb re-derived calls from the 5' RACE reads in MiXCR, one entry per CDR3 protein. This table holds 32,000 or so distinct CDR3 sequences, roughly 5.7% found once. The V call is TRBV15, the J call TRBJ2-1, with D possibly matching TRBD1 (7 bases). The source of this sequence is an adult who was a healthcare worker with PCR-confirmed SARS-CoV-2 infection or an uninfected control (not recorded which). Sequencing was performed on whole blood. Written as DNA, the CDR3 is TGTGCCACCAGTAGGAGGGGGACAGAGTCCTACAATGAGCAGTTCTTC. This encodes CATSRRGTESYNEQFF.